Listed below are T cell receptor beta chains from one sample, sequenced in a study of blood T cell repertoires in COVID-19. The data were produced by immunoSEQ multiplex PCR, yet TCRdb's version contains in-frame clones alone and is incomplete. The sample lists roughly 190,000 clones; approximately 94% were seen once. The sample comprised peripheral blood. The receptors were sampled from a man aged 25 to 40 with COVID-19, enrolled during active disease. The conserved cysteine and the conserved F or W are not part of the CDR3 here. For some rows the clone size is stated as once, few or many, or as a class when expanded; others skip it.

cdr3_aa j_call v_call cdr3_length clone_size
ASSEAQGNYGYT TRBJ1-2 TRBV6-1 12 .
ASSQGASGLREKLF TRBJ1-4 TRBV3-1/TRBV3-2 14 .
ASSESWTGLGNTEAF TRBJ1-1 TRBV25-1 15 .
ASSLGWSVKETQY TRBJ2-5 TRBV5-1 13 .
ASSSGRGSTDTQY TRBJ2-3 TRBV7-7 13 once
ATSRDRVQFQPQH TRBJ1-5 TRBV15 13 .
ASSYSRSGHDTQY TRBJ2-3 TRBV6-2/TRBV6-3 13 .
ASSWGQGASNQPQH TRBJ1-5 TRBV5-6 14 .
ASSFGRSNYGYT TRBJ1-2 TRBV11-2 12 .
ASSFDRRYGYT TRBJ1-2 TRBV12-3/TRBV12-4 11 .
ASSQVALQGSNQPQH TRBJ1-5 TRBV4-1 15 .
ASSQERASVY TRBJ2-4 TRBV3-1/TRBV3-2 10 once
ASRSGAQNTEAF TRBJ1-1 TRBV10-2 12 .
ASSVGGQAYYGYT TRBJ1-2 TRBV9 13 .
ASSLDVGGSDGYT TRBJ1-2 TRBV5-1 13 .
ASSYGEGWVTEAF TRBJ1-1 TRBV7-2 13 .
ASSYRGLISTEAF TRBJ1-1 TRBV7-2 13 .
ASSLGAGEQPQH TRBJ1-5 TRBV7-2 12 once
ASARQQGSYEQY TRBJ2-7 TRBV12-5 12 .
ASSPRTGGDYGYT TRBJ1-2 TRBV9 13 .
ASGLHRGLTEAF TRBJ1-1 TRBV12-5 12 .
ASSNTGAPGGTQY TRBJ2-3 TRBV11-2 13 .
ATNTDYGYT TRBJ1-2 TRBV28 9 .
ASTRVANYGYT TRBJ1-2 TRBV6-5 11 .
ASSLVANTGELF TRBJ2-2 TRBV5-6 12 .
ASSWGVGGDYGYT TRBJ1-2 TRBV5-1 13 .
ASSLRQGGGYT TRBJ1-2 TRBV27 11 .
ASSEGHVFASPLH TRBJ1-6 TRBV2 13 few
ASSFSGVTYEQY TRBJ2-7 TRBV11-2 12 .
SVGQLETQY TRBJ2-5 TRBV29-1 9 .
SVVPKVFAGGYT TRBJ1-2 TRBV29-1 12 .
ASSPPRPSGGEETQY TRBJ2-5 TRBV7-3 15 .
ASSEYGGLWNEQF TRBJ2-1 TRBV10-1 13 .
ASSFGGTQPQH TRBJ1-5 TRBV27 11 .
ASSQDRLAGGLGGSEQF TRBJ2-1 TRBV3-1/TRBV3-2 17 .
ASSFSSGQGNYGYT TRBJ1-2 TRBV19 14 .
ASSGTGSTDTQY TRBJ2-3 TRBV2 12 .
ASSLAGQGMYEQY TRBJ2-7 TRBV11-1 13 .
ASSFRGTPTNTEAF TRBJ1-1 TRBV5-6 14 .
ASSRDQGAGSPLH TRBJ1-6 TRBV5-4 13 once
ASRRLAGEENEQF TRBJ2-1 TRBV25-1 13 .
ASSFLGTPQFEAF TRBJ1-1 TRBV6-5 13 .
ASRYRDGYT TRBJ1-2 TRBV27 9 .
ASSQDPTAREQPQH TRBJ1-5 TRBV4-2 14 once
ASSYAGDLSGNTIY TRBJ1-3 TRBV6-5 14 .
ASSEGTSGGTDTQY TRBJ2-3 TRBV2 14 once
ASSQGQGARYEQY TRBJ2-7 TRBV3-1/TRBV3-2 13 .
ASRDQGYSYEQY TRBJ2-7 TRBV6-5 12 .
ASSQDVRGYT TRBJ1-2 TRBV3-1/TRBV3-2 10 .
ASSSGGQRGGRDTQY TRBJ2-3 TRBV5-4 15 .
ATSDLIWGRGQPQH TRBJ1-5 TRBV24-1 14 .
ASSQVLNTEAF TRBJ1-1 TRBV27 11 .
ASSEDRDQPQH TRBJ1-5 TRBV10-2 11 .
ASVPLRAEETQY TRBJ2-5 TRBV2 12 .
ASSPGGATNEKLF TRBJ1-4 TRBV5-1 13 .
ASRSSGGEETQY TRBJ2-5 TRBV7-9 12 .
AISRQETETEAF TRBJ1-1 TRBV10-3 12 .